The rows below give T cell receptor beta chains drawn from one sample of a study of T cells in Graves' hyperthyroidism and ophthalmopathy. From the multiplex PCR reads, TCRdb called clonotypes with MiXCR, one entry per CDR3 protein. The sample shows 600,000 to 800,000 distinct CDR3 sequences, under 45% of them seen only once. Sequencing was carried out using blood. These receptor sequences come from a woman aged 40-49 years with Graves' hyperthyroidism. The CDR3 runs from the conserved cysteine through the conserved F or W. The D gene is left open where the match is weak. A row's size may be missing; if present it is once, few, many or a size class.

j_call v_call clone_size d_call cdr3_nt cdr3_aa
TRBJ2-2 TRBV10-3 few TRBD1 TGTGCCATAGACAGGGATGGGGAGCTGTTTTTT CAIDRDGELFF
TRBJ2-1 TRBV29-1 NA NA TGCAGCGTTGCCGGGTCCTCGAGCTCCTACAATGAGCAGTTCTTC CSVAGSSSSYNEQFF
TRBJ1-1 TRBV5-4 many NA TGTGCCAGCACCAGAGGGGGTTACCGGGACCGCGATGCTTTCTTT CASTRGGYRDRDAFF
TRBJ2-5 TRBV20-1 many TRBD2 TGCAGTGCTAGTTTCAGCCTGGGGGGGCAAGAGACCCAGTACTTC CSASFSLGGQETQYF
TRBJ1-3 TRBV5-5 few TRBD1 TGTGCCAGCAGACGACAGGGGAGAGACTCTGGAAACACCATATATTTT CASRRQGRDSGNTIYF
TRBJ1-5 TRBV19 NA TRBD1 TGTGCCAGTCGGGCCGGGACAGGGGGCCATCAGCCCCAGCATTTT CASRAGTGGHQPQHF
TRBJ1-1 TRBV4-3 NA NA TGCGCCAGCAGCCGAAGGAGCTTAAACACTGAAGCTTTCTTT CASSRRSLNTEAFF
TRBJ2-7 TRBV11-3 few TRBD1 TGTGCCAGCAGCTTTGGGGGACAGGGCTACGAGCAGTACTTC CASSFGGQGYEQYF
TRBJ2-3 TRBV10-2 NA TRBD2 TGCGCCAGCAATTCGCGGGAGGGTAAAGATACGCAGTATTTT CASNSREGKDTQYF
TRBJ2-5 TRBV28 few NA TGTGCCAGCAGTTTTCCACCGTGGGGGACCCAGTACTTC CASSFPPWGTQYF
TRBJ1-1 TRBV11-2 NA TRBD1 TGTGCCAGCAGCACCCGCCCCAGGGGGGCATACACTGAAGCTTTCTTT CASSTRPRGAYTEAFF
TRBJ2-5 TRBV7-9 NA TRBD2 TGTGCCAGCAGCGGAAATCGGGGGGGGACCCAGTACTTC CASSGNRGGTQYF
TRBJ2-2 TRBV10-3 NA TRBD2 TGTGCCATCAGTCAGCCCGGGACTAGGATCACCGGGGAGCTGTTTTTT CAISQPGTRITGELFF
TRBJ2-2 TRBV10-3 NA TRBD2 TGTGCCATCAGTGAGTCGGTAGCGGGGGGCGACACCGGGGAGCTGTTTTTT CAISESVAGGDTGELFF
TRBJ1-5 TRBV2 many NA TGTGCCAGCAGCGATCTCCGAGGGGGCAATCAGCCCCAGCATTTT CASSDLRGGNQPQHF
TRBJ2-7 TRBV12-3/TRBV12-4 many NA TGTGCCAGCAGTTTGGGCAGGGTGGGGGAGCAGTACTTC CASSLGRVGEQYF
TRBJ1-1 TRBV5-6 NA NA TGTGCCAGCAGCCGGGACATAGAAGCTTTCTTT CASSRDIEAFF
TRBJ1-6 TRBV5-8 NA NA TGTGCCAGCAGCTTAAGTCTGGTGAATTCACCCCTCCACTTT CASSLSLVNSPLHF
TRBJ1-1 TRBV3-1 NA TRBD1 TGTGCCAGCAGCCAAGCCTATCAGGGGGCGTACACTGAAGCTTTCTTT CASSQAYQGAYTEAFF
TRBJ1-5 TRBV10-3 NA TRBD1 TGTGCCATCAGTGCAACGGGACAGGGTACTCAGCCCCAGCATTTT CAISATGQGTQPQHF
TRBJ1-2 TRBV11-2 few TRBD1 TGTGCCAGCATCCCGGACAGGGTTGGACGTGGCTACACCTTC CASIPDRVGRGYTF
TRBJ2-5 TRBV10-3 few TRBD2 TGTGCCATCAGTGAACGGACTAGCGGGGGTCAGGAGACCCAGTACTTC CAISERTSGGQETQYF
TRBJ1-2 TRBV25-1 NA NA TGTGCCGGCAGTGAATCGGTCAACTATGGCTACACCTTC CAGSESVNYGYTF
TRBJ1-3 TRBV4-3 few NA TGCGCCAGCAGCCCCCAGACAGCCACCTCTGGAAACACCATATATTTT CASSPQTATSGNTIYF
TRBJ1-1 TRBV29-1 NA TRBD1 TGCAGCGTTGGCGACAGGGAGGACACTGAAGCTTTCTTT CSVGDREDTEAFF
TRBJ2-5 TRBV29-1 NA TRBD2 TGCAGCTTCGGGAGGTGGCAGGGTCGAGAGGAGACCCAGTACTTC CSFGRWQGREETQYF
TRBJ2-2 TRBV6-5 many NA TGTGCCAGCAGTTACTCCGAGGGATCCGGGGAGCTGTTTTTT CASSYSEGSGELFF
TRBJ1-5 TRBV12-3/TRBV12-4 many NA TGTGCCAGCAGTTTGTGGGGATCAGGACAGCCCCAGCATTTT CASSLWGSGQPQHF
TRBJ2-7 TRBV10-1 NA TRBD2 TGCGCCAGCCAGGAGGGAGGGGAATACGAGCAGTACTTC CASQEGGEYEQYF
TRBJ1-1 TRBV12-3/TRBV12-4 many NA TGTGCCAGCAGTGAGCCGGTTGGGAACACTGAAGCTTTCTTT CASSEPVGNTEAFF
TRBJ1-2 TRBV19 many NA TGTGCCAGTACCGCAAACGCAGGAGGGTATGGCTACACCTTC CASTANAGGYGYTF
TRBJ2-2 TRBV5-1 many NA TGCGCCAGCAGTGGGATCGCGAACACCGGGGAGCTGTTTTTT CASSGIANTGELFF
TRBJ1-6 TRBV6-1 NA NA TGTGCCAGCAGTGAACGGGTGGGAGGGAATTCACCCCTCCACTTT CASSERVGGNSPLHF
TRBJ1-5 TRBV24-1 NA TRBD1 TGTGCCACCAGTGAGACAGGGCTCTATCAGCCCCAGCATTTT CATSETGLYQPQHF
TRBJ2-1 TRBV7-9 NA TRBD2 TGTGCCAGCAGCACCGAACTAGCGGGGGCCTTTAGGGAGCAGTTCTTC CASSTELAGAFREQFF
TRBJ1-2 TRBV25-1 NA NA TGTGCCAGCAGTGAATGGGTGGATAGGGGAAACACCTTC CASSEWVDRGNTF
TRBJ2-3 TRBV14 NA NA TGTGCCAGCAGCCAAGACCCAGGCCGGGATACGCAGTATTTT CASSQDPGRDTQYF
TRBJ1-1 TRBV20-1 few TRBD1 TGCAGTGCTCTACGGACAGGGGGGGCCACTGAAGCTTTCTTT CSALRTGGATEAFF
TRBJ2-7 TRBV6-5 few TRBD1 TGTGCCAGCACCCCACCCGGGACAGGGTTTTACGAGCAGTACTTC CASTPPGTGFYEQYF
TRBJ1-6 TRBV2 NA NA TGTGCCAGCAGTATCACAGGGCCGAGTTCACCCCTCCACTTT CASSITGPSSPLHF
TRBJ2-2 TRBV5-5 few TRBD1 TGTGCCAGCAGTCGTACAGGGGGAACGAACACCGGGGAGCTGTTTTTT CASSRTGGTNTGELFF
TRBJ1-2 TRBV27 few NA TGTGCCAGCAGCACCACCCCATGGGGTGGCTACACCTTC CASSTTPWGGYTF
TRBJ2-2 TRBV4-2 NA NA TGTGCCAGCAGCCACAACGACCTCGGCGGGGAGCTGTTTTTT CASSHNDLGGELFF
TRBJ1-3 TRBV4-1 NA NA TGCGCCAGCAGCCAAGGGGTGATGGACACCGTTATCACCATATATTTT CASSQGVMDTVITIYF
TRBJ1-1 TRBV6-2/TRBV6-3 few NA TGTGCCAGCATAGGCCAAAAGGGGGGTGAAGCTTTCTTT CASIGQKGGEAFF
TRBJ2-2 TRBV20-1 NA TRBD2 TGCAGCGGACTAGCGGGAGTGGACACCGGGGAGCTGTTTTTT CSGLAGVDTGELFF
TRBJ2-7 TRBV6-5 NA NA TGTGCCAGCAATTGGGGGGTGGGGGGCATCGAGCAGTACTTC CASNWGVGGIEQYF
TRBJ2-4 TRBV7-9 NA TRBD1 TGTGCCAGCAGCGAGGGACAGGGCGAAAACATTCAGTACTTC CASSEGQGENIQYF